This record covers a single T cell receptor (beta chain). The data were produced by immunoSEQ multiplex PCR, yet TCRdb's version contains in-frame clones alone and is incomplete. Altogether under 400,000 clones are present, almost 90% being singletons, with the ten largest covering about 0.94%. This sample is drawn from a study of blood T cell repertoires in COVID-19. About the study: Collection of acute and convalescent COVID-19 samples took place in the United States, Italy and Spain.

V lost 5 bases, J lost 7 bases, and 6 bases stayed unmatched. This CDR3 contains 14 residues. CDR1 and CDR2 (germline): LNHDA, SQIVND (reference sequence). V is TRBV19 and J is TRBJ2-1; 9 positions agree with TRBD1. The source material was PBMCs or T cells enriched from blood (not recorded which). The sequence derives from a woman aged 30 to 39 who had been exposed to COVID-19. CDR3 sequence reads: CASSSTGGANEQFF. For the CDR3, the DNA is TGTGCCAGTAGTTCTACAGGGGGCGCGAATGAGCAGTTCTTC.